The next 13 T cell receptor beta chains were all read from a single sample in a study of graft-versus-host responses after intestinal transplantation. The antigens for these receptors are not known. Data came from immunoSEQ multiplex PCR; TCRdb stores just in-frame clones and leaves some out. Of some 83,000 clones listed, 91% are singletons. The sample was unstimulated CD4+ T cells sorted from spleen or lymph node cells, taken before intestinal transplant. All receptors come from a human donor who received an intestinal transplant.

V gene TRBV2 combines with J gene TRBJ1-6; tentative D call: TRBD1 (6 bases). CDR3 size: 17 residues. The germline V gene encodes CDR1 SNHLY and CDR2 FYNNEI. V was shortened by 4 bases and J by 0 bases, with 13 bases between the two germline ends. CDR3 nucleotide sequence: TGTGCCAGCAGTGGGGGGGGGCATAACTCCTATAATTCACCCCTCCACTTT. Translating gives CASSGGGHNSYNSPLHF.

This clone has only one observation. The chain combines TRBV5-6 with TRBJ2-3; TRBD2 matches at 9 bases. The CDR3 spans 16 residues. V shed 2 bases and J 2 bases; nucleotides not matched to a gene: 6. Looked up from germline, CDR1 is SGHDT and CDR2 is YYEEEE. The CDR3 is CASSLSSGGITDTQYF. The CDR3 DNA follows: TGTGCCAGCAGCTTATCCAGCGGGGGGATCACAGATACGCAGTATTTT.

As DNA, the CDR3 is TGCGCCAGCAGCTTGGAGGGACAGGGGACAGATACGCAGTATTTT. It is translated as CASSLEGQGTDTQYF. The V and J genes are TRBV5-1 and TRBJ2-3; 10 bases match TRBD1. The CDR3 extends over 15 amino acids. J was trimmed by 3 bases and V by 0 bases; bases with no gene match: 1. Germline CDR1 is SGHRS and CDR2 is YFSETQ.

The genes are TRBV5-4 and TRBJ2-7, with TRBD1 matching 11 bases. CDR3 size: 13 residues. V was clipped by 4 bases and J by 5 bases; unmatched bases: 2. Germline CDR1 is SGHNT and CDR2 is YYREEE (reference sequence). This CDR3 is CASSRGQGDEQYF. The CDR3, as DNA: TGTGCCAGCAGCCGGGGACAGGGGGACGAGCAGTACTTC.

The gene calls are TRBV11-2 and TRBJ1-6; unclear D gene. The CDR3 extends over 13 amino acids. The V end was cut by 2 bases, the J end by 11 bases, with 10 bases between. Germline values: CDR1 SGHAT, CDR2 FQNNGV. The CDR3 DNA is TGTGCCAGCAGCTTAAGCCTTGTTCCACCCCTCCACTTT. It translates to CASSLSLVPPLHF.

The chain carries TRBV19 and TRBJ2-3, with D perhaps matching TRBD1 (7 bases). Germline-derived CDR1 and CDR2 are LNHDA and SQIVND (reference sequence). CDR3 length equals 15 residues. The V and J ends lost 4 bases and 5 bases respectively, with 16 bases between them. As DNA, the CDR3 is TGTGCCAGTAGTAACAGGGGAGGAAGTGGAGATACGCAGTATTTT. Its translation: CASSNRGGSGDTQYF.

This clone showed up just once. This chain links TRBV5-4 with TRBJ2-5; the D gene is possibly TRBD2 (5 bases). Trimming took off 0 bases at V and 5 bases at J, with 11 bases between the two ends. The CDR3 runs 14 residues. Germline-derived CDR1 and CDR2 are SGHNT and YYREEE (reference sequence). This chain's CDR3 is CASSLEQRAETQYF. The CDR3 DNA reads TGTGCCAGCAGCTTGGAGCAGAGGGCTGAGACCCAGTACTTC.

The CDR3 bases are TGTGCCAGCAGCGGGGGGGACTTTTCACCCCTCCACTTT. Protein product: CASSGGDFSPLHF. The chain recombines TRBV7-2 with TRBJ1-6; D is perhaps TRBD1 (5 bases). There are 13 residues in the CDR3. V shed 5 bases and J shed 9 bases, with 11 bases lying between them. Per the germline V gene, CDR1 is SGHTA and CDR2 is FQGNSA.

The gene calls are TRBV7-9 and TRBJ1-4; 9 positions agree with TRBD1. This CDR3 has 18 amino acids. The V gene end was trimmed by 3 bases and the J gene end by 6 bases; junction bases not matched to a gene: 14. The germline CDR1 and CDR2 sequences are SEHNR and FQNEAQ (reference sequence). The DNA for the CDR3 is TGTGCCAGCAGCTTTCCCGAAGAGATGGACAGGGGTCATGAAAAACTGTTTTTT. Translating gives CASSFPEEMDRGHEKLFF.

This chain links TRBV21-1 with TRBJ1-1. TRBV21-1 represents a pseudogene. The CDR3 is made up of 16 amino acids. The CDR3 coding sequence is TGTGCCAGCATCCCAGGTGTCGGCGGGGGGTATACTGAAGCTTTCTTT. Translating gives CASIPGVGGGYTEAFF.

In this sample, this clone turned up once. The chain joins TRBV19 to TRBJ2-1, with 12 bases that match TRBD2. The CDR3 consists of 16 residues. The germline CDR1 and CDR2 sequences are LNHDA and SQIVND (reference sequence). Germline trimming cut 7 bases from V and 6 bases from J; bases unmatched to any gene: 10. The CDR3 nucleotides read TGTGCCAGTAAGGTAGCCGGGACTAGCGGGTCCAATGAGCAGTTCTTC. Protein sequence: CASKVAGTSGSNEQFF.

The rearrangement uses TRBV27 and TRBJ1-1, with 8 bases lining up with TRBD1. Trimming cost V 3 bases and J 4 bases; bases outside gene matches: 10. Germline CDR1 is MNHEY and CDR2 is SMNVEV (reference sequence). This CDR3 is 16 amino acids long. The CDR3 loop is CASSLSGTGSGTEAFF. The CDR3, as DNA: TGTGCCAGCAGTTTGTCCGGGACAGGTTCGGGCACTGAAGCTTTCTTT.

CDR3 sequence reads: CASSPLIYPNTEAFF. The CDR3 DNA sequence: TGTGCCAGCTCACCCCTCATCTACCCTAACACTGAAGCTTTCTTT. V and J are TRBV18 and TRBJ1-1; D is unclear. Trimming removed 3 bases from V and 2 bases from J, with 13 bases in between. This CDR3 contains 15 residues. Germline assignment: CDR1 KGHSH and CDR2 LQKENI.